This record concerns one TCR beta chain sequence. These data come from a study of cytomegalovirus exposure and HLA in healthy donors. J gave up 6 bases and V 5 bases, and 9 bases lay outside the gene matches. The CDR3 consists of 14 residues. CDR1 is SEHNR and CDR2 is FQNEAQ in the germline V gene (reference sequence). The protocol was immunoSEQ multiplex PCR, while the TCRdb copy is restricted to in-frame clones and leaves out a portion. The sample yields 150,000 or so clones, around 84% seen once. Input material: PBMCs. This chain connects TRBV7-9 to TRBJ1-2, with 7 bases lining up with TRBD1. The TCR was taken from a human donor in good health. The CDR3 is CASSLHGTDNGYTF. CDR3 nucleotide sequence: TGTGCCAGCAGCCTTCATGGGACAGATAATGGCTACACCTTC. The whole variable domain, filled in from reference TRBV7-9 and TRBJ1-2, reads DTGVSQNPRHKITKRGQNVTFRCDPISEHNRLYWYRQTLGQGPEFLTYFQNEAQLEKSRLLSDRFSAERPKGSFSTLEIQRTEQGDSAMYLCASSLHGTDNGYTFGSGTRLTVV.